The 3 T cell receptor beta chains presented below share a single source sample, sequenced in a study of regulatory T cells in long-lasting Graves disease. Time point meaning: newly diagnosed GD, antithyroid drugs for less than 3 months. From PBMCs, RNA was extracted and then used to make the TCR library. Combining iRepertoire HTBI primers with Arm-PCR of CDR3 regions, the authors built TCR beta libraries. In TCRdb, the multiplex PCR reads were re-called with MiXCR into one record per CDR3 protein. The data show around 250,000 distinct CDR3 sequences, 20% to 25% seen once. Specimen: peripheral blood mononuclear cells (PBMCs), collected at new diagnosis, from a patient treated with antithyroid drugs. The receptors stem from a female donor with Graves disease.

The table lists this clonotype with many counts. The chain couples TRBV20-1 to TRBJ1-5; 8 bases map to TRBD1. With V trimmed by 3 bases and J by 1 base, 2 bases remained unmatched. The CDR3 consists of 14 residues. The germline CDR1 and CDR2 sequences are DFQATT and SNEGSKA (reference sequence). CDR3 nucleotide sequence: TGCAGTGCTAGGACAGGGGCCAGCAATCAGCCCCAGCATTTT. Its protein is CSARTGASNQPQHF.

The chain has TRBV7-9 and TRBJ2-1; 15 bases are a match to TRBD2. J gave up 2 bases and V 4 bases, and 12 bases lay outside the gene matches. The CDR3 has 20 amino acids. Germline loops: CDR1 SEHNR, CDR2 FQNEAQ (reference sequence). CDR3 nucleotides: TGTGCCAGCAGCTCAGAGTGGGACGGACTAGCGGGAGGGCCCTACAATGAGCAGTTCTTC. This gives the protein CASSSEWDGLAGGPYNEQFF.

This clonotype was counted many times. V gene TRBV6-1 combines with J gene TRBJ1-5; possibly TRBD1 for D (6 bases). The V end was cut by 4 bases, the J end by 3 bases, with 10 bases between. CDR1 and CDR2 from the germline V gene are MNHNS and SASEGT. The CDR3 consists of 14 residues. CDR3 residues: CASSAGQLNQPQHF. Here the CDR3 DNA reads TGTGCCAGCAGTGCCGGACAGCTCAATCAGCCCCAGCATTTT.